The rows below give T cell receptor beta chains drawn from one sample of a study of blood T cell repertoires in COVID-19. Only in-frame clones appear in the TCRdb table, and some are missing; sequencing was by immunoSEQ multiplex PCR. The table includes around 130,000 clones, more than 75% detected once. The sample taken for sequencing was peripheral blood. Receptors originate from a man aged 60 to 69 with acute or convalescent COVID-19. Both conserved end residues are part of each CDR3. Fields, in order: clone size, D gene, V gene, J gene, CDR3 protein, CDR3 DNA. D genes are given only for firm matches. Some rows have no size entry. The others give once, few or many, or a class for an expanded clone.

size: .
D: TRBD1
V: TRBV15
J: TRBJ2-4
CDR3: CATSRGQGNIQYF
DNA: TGTGCCACCAGCAGGGGACAGGGAAACATTCAGTACTTC

size: .
D: .
V: TRBV7-2
J: TRBJ2-1
CDR3: CASSLTSFGEQFF
DNA: TGTGCCAGCAGCCTTACTAGCTTTGGCGAGCAGTTCTTC

size: few
D: TRBD1
V: TRBV7-9
J: TRBJ1-5
CDR3: CASSSTGSNQPQHF
DNA: TGTGCCAGCAGCTCGACAGGGAGCAATCAGCCCCAGCATTTT

size: .
D: .
V: TRBV28
J: TRBJ1-5
CDR3: CASSLTGANQPQHF
DNA: TGTGCCAGCAGTTTAACGGGAGCAAATCAGCCCCAGCATTTT

size: .
D: TRBD1
V: TRBV6-2/TRBV6-3
J: TRBJ2-3
CDR3: CASSTQGASTDTQYF
DNA: TGTGCCAGCAGTACACAGGGGGCCAGCACAGATACGCAGTATTTT

size: .
D: .
V: TRBV3-1/TRBV3-2
J: TRBJ2-7
CDR3: CASSRSHSYEQYF
DNA: TGTGCCAGCAGCCGGAGCCACTCCTACGAGCAGTACTTC

size: .
D: TRBD1
V: TRBV7-9
J: TRBJ1-1
CDR3: CASSSSGTGITEAFF
DNA: TGTGCCAGCAGCTCAAGTGGGACAGGGATCACTGAAGCTTTCTTT

size: .
D: TRBD2
V: TRBV29-1
J: TRBJ2-3
CDR3: CSVAGTSGRADTQYF
DNA: TGCAGCGTGGCCGGGACTAGCGGGAGGGCCGATACGCAGTATTTT

size: .
D: .
V: TRBV7-3
J: TRBJ1-1
CDR3: CASSMTEATEAFF
DNA: TGTGCCAGCAGCATGACAGAAGCCACTGAAGCTTTCTTT

size: .
D: TRBD2
V: TRBV7-8
J: TRBJ2-1
CDR3: CASSILASGSSYNEQFF
DNA: TGTGCCAGCAGCATCCTGGCTAGCGGGTCCTCCTACAATGAGCAGTTCTTC

size: .
D: .
V: TRBV11-2
J: TRBJ1-2
CDR3: CASSLVVRAGIWINGYTF
DNA: TGTGCCAGCAGCTTAGTCGTTAGGGCAGGGATTTGGATAAATGGCTACACCTTC

size: .
D: TRBD1
V: TRBV20-1
J: TRBJ1-2
CDR3: CSASPSGTGLEGYTF
DNA: TGCAGTGCTAGTCCCTCCGGGACAGGGTTAGAAGGCTACACCTTC

size: .
D: .
V: TRBV9
J: TRBJ2-6
CDR3: CASSVMSSGANVLTF
DNA: TGTGCCAGCAGCGTAATGAGCTCTGGGGCCAACGTCCTGACTTTC

size: .
D: TRBD2
V: TRBV10-1
J: TRBJ2-1
CDR3: CASSWTSGLGDEQFF
DNA: TGCGCCAGCAGTTGGACTAGCGGGCTGGGCGATGAGCAGTTCTTC

size: .
D: TRBD1
V: TRBV28
J: TRBJ1-1
CDR3: CASSLIQGVDTEAFF
DNA: TGTGCCAGCAGCCTGATCCAGGGGGTGGACACTGAAGCTTTCTTT

size: few
D: TRBD2
V: TRBV7-9
J: TRBJ2-1
CDR3: CASSSGLAGVRLGYNEQFF
DNA: TGTGCCAGCAGCTCGGGACTAGCGGGGGTACGCCTAGGTTACAATGAGCAGTTCTTC

size: .
D: .
V: TRBV27
J: TRBJ2-3
CDR3: CASSPLGRGRDTQYF
DNA: TGTGCCAGCAGTCCATTAGGACGGGGGAGGGATACGCAGTATTTT

size: .
D: TRBD1
V: TRBV15
J: TRBJ2-1
CDR3: CATSRDSPGTGSEEQFF
DNA: TGTGCCACCAGCAGAGATTCTCCCGGGACAGGGTCCGAGGAGCAGTTCTTC

size: .
D: .
V: TRBV3-1/TRBV3-2
J: TRBJ2-6
CDR3: CASSQEGGANVLTF
DNA: TGTGCCAGCAGCCAAGAGGGCGGGGCCAACGTCCTGACTTTC

size: .
D: TRBD2
V: TRBV5-1
J: TRBJ2-7
CDR3: CASSPLLSGTTYEQYF
DNA: TGCGCCAGCAGTCCCCTACTGTCCGGGACTACCTACGAGCAGTACTTC

size: .
D: .
V: TRBV11-2
J: TRBJ2-3
CDR3: CASSLSGPDTQYF
DNA: TGTGCCAGCAGCTTAAGCGGGCCAGATACGCAGTATTTT

size: .
D: TRBD1
V: TRBV6-6
J: TRBJ2-7
CDR3: CASSYSGQSLSYEQYF
DNA: TGTGCCAGCAGTTACTCGGGACAGTCCCTCTCCTACGAGCAGTACTTC

size: .
D: .
V: TRBV4-3
J: TRBJ1-6
CDR3: CASSQDLSSYNSPLHF
DNA: TGCGCCAGCAGCCAAGATCTAAGCTCCTATAATTCACCCCTCCACTTT

size: .
D: .
V: TRBV7-9
J: TRBJ2-1
CDR3: CASSLGRGGTNEQFF
DNA: TGTGCCAGCAGCTTAGGGCGTGGAGGGACTAATGAGCAGTTCTTC

size: .
D: TRBD1
V: TRBV18
J: TRBJ2-1
CDR3: CASSLTGTGGRGNEQFF
DNA: TGTGCCAGCTCACTGACCGGGACAGGGGGCAGGGGGAATGAGCAGTTCTTC

size: once
D: TRBD2
V: TRBV6-2/TRBV6-3
J: TRBJ2-1
CDR3: CASSYTSGLRNEQFF
DNA: TGTGCCAGCAGCTATACTAGCGGGTTAAGGAATGAGCAGTTCTTC

size: .
D: .
V: TRBV10-2
J: TRBJ2-5
CDR3: CASSWGRETQYF
DNA: TGCGCCAGCAGTTGGGGGAGGGAGACCCAGTACTTC

size: few
D: .
V: TRBV21-1
J: TRBJ2-3
CDR3: CATRTSASTDTQYF
DNA: TGTGCCACCCGGACTAGCGCCAGCACAGATACGCAGTATTTT

size: .
D: .
V: TRBV12-3/TRBV12-4
J: TRBJ1-2
CDR3: CASSFDSSHGYTF
DNA: TGTGCCAGCAGTTTCGACAGTAGTCATGGCTACACCTTC

size: .
D: .
V: TRBV19
J: TRBJ1-2
CDR3: CASTDRGRRGYTF
DNA: TGTGCCAGCACGGACCGGGGGAGACGTGGCTACACCTTC

size: few
D: .
V: TRBV4-1
J: TRBJ1-3
CDR3: CASSPGGNTIYF
DNA: TGCGCCAGCAGCCCAGGGGGAAACACCATATATTTT